The clone carrying this T cell receptor beta chain has only a few counts. As yet, its antigen is unknown. These data originate in a study of shared clonotypes between healthy human individuals. Study at large: The study enrolled two women and a few men aged 18 to 49.

The assay used deep level. Generated by immunoSEQ multiplex PCR, the TCRdb table keeps only in-frame clones and is missing some. This sample yields fewer than 2.5 million clones, of which 93% are seen a single time; about 0.38% belongs to the top ten. The study, taken as a whole, reports: The generation probabilities recorded for non-shared clonotypes fell below those of clonotypes shared by all four donors.

Sequenced sample: naive CD4+ T cells from PBMCs. Subset: CD45RA+ positively selected. This TCR came from a man between 18 and 29 years old in good health. Some clones in this sample may be carry-over from other donors' samples.

The CDR3 spells CASSVRAGRVTGELFF. CDR3 DNA: TGTGCCAGCAGTGTGCGGGCCGGGAGGGTCACCGGGGAGCTGTTTTTT. V usage is TRBV2 and J usage is TRBJ2-2; 8 nucleotides line up with TRBD2. The CDR3 is 16 amino acids. V was pared by 4 bases and J by 4 bases, with 8 bases of the junction left unmatched. The germline CDR1 and CDR2 sequences are SNHLY and FYNNEI. The full variable domain, in which reference TRBV2 and TRBJ2-2 provide the parts outside the CDR3, is EPEVTQTPSHQVTQMGQEVILRCVPISNHLYFYWYRQILGQKVEFLVSFYNNEISEKSEIFDDQFSVERPDGSNFTLKIRSTKLEDSAMYFCASSVRAGRVTGELFFGEGSRLTVL.